The next 31 T cell receptor beta chains were all read from a single sample in a study of CD8 T cells in ankylosing spondylitis. MiXCR, run by TCRdb on the 5' RACE reads, gives a single entry per CDR3 protein. Found here are about 340,000 distinct CDR3 sequences, roughly 15% of them singletons; the top ten hold about 1%. What was sequenced was blood, either unsorted or a sorted T cell fraction (not recorded which). These receptors originate from a male donor with ankylosing spondylitis or in good health (not recorded which).

V is TRBV7-6 and J is TRBJ2-2; the match to TRBD1 covers 9 bases. The CDR3 covers 17 residues. The germline V gene has CDR1 SGHVS and CDR2 FNYEAQ. V dropped 3 bases and J dropped 7; count of bases not matched to a gene: 12. CDR3 coding DNA: TGTGCCAGCAGCTTGTCCCGGGACAGGGTTGGTAACGGGGAGCTGTTTTTT. Protein sequence: CASSLSRDRVGNGELFF.

The chain combines TRBV5-1 with TRBJ2-7; 9 positions match TRBD2. The CDR3 runs 15 residues. The V and J ends lost 8 bases and 4 bases, in that order; junction bases with no gene match: 13. In germline, CDR1 is SGHRS, CDR2 YFSETQ. The CDR3 region is CASRTSISGGYEQYF. CDR3 coding DNA: TGCGCCAGTCGAACATCTATTAGCGGGGGTTACGAGCAGTACTTC.

The chain joins TRBV6-1 to TRBJ2-2; 8 positions match TRBD1. The trim removed 4 bases at V and 0 bases at J, leaving 1 base unmatched. This CDR3 is 15 amino acids long. The V gene's germline CDR1 is MNHNS and CDR2 SASEGT. CDR3 sequence (DNA): TGTGCCAGCAGTGGGGACAGGCCGAACACCGGGGAGCTGTTTTTT. Translation: CASSGDRPNTGELFF.

This clonotype has just a few counts. The chain recombines TRBV5-5 with TRBJ2-4; no clear D. V dropped 4 bases and J dropped 6 bases, with 17 bases sitting between them. The germline CDR1 and CDR2 sequences are SGHKS and YYEKEE (reference sequence). This CDR3 has 15 amino acids. In DNA form, the CDR3 reads TGTGCCAGCAGCCCAGCTGACTTCACGCTAAACATTCAGTACTTC. It translates to CASSPADFTLNIQYF.

V usage is TRBV20-1 and J usage is TRBJ2-3, with D possibly TRBD2 on 7 matching bases. Trimming removed 7 bases from V and 4 bases from J, with 15 bases in between. Per germline, CDR1 DFQATT and CDR2 SNEGSKA (reference sequence). There are 13 residues in the CDR3. The CDR3 spells CSVGQGRADTQYF. DNA of the CDR3: TGCAGTGTGGGGCAGGGGAGGGCAGATACGCAGTATTTT.

This clonotype was recorded a few times. The chain has TRBV20-1 and TRBJ2-1; no firm D call. CDR1 is DFQATT and CDR2 is SNEGSKA in the germline V gene (reference sequence). Trimming took 2 bases from V and 5 from J, leaving 10 bases between them. CDR3 length: 13 amino acids. Written as DNA, the CDR3 is TGCAGTGCTAGATTGTCAAGCAACAATGAGCAGTTCTTC. Translated, it gives CSARLSSNNEQFF.

The J gene is TRBJ1-1, the V gene TRBV6-2 or TRBV6-3; possibly TRBD1 for D (6 bases). Germline CDR1 and CDR2: MNHEY and SVGEGT. The CDR3 extends over 15 amino acids. Trimming took off 8 bases at V and 4 bases at J, with 20 bases between the two ends. CDR3 residues: CASGPRGTGSTEAFF. The DNA of the CDR3 is TGTGCCAGCGGTCCCAGGGGTACGGGGTCCACTGAAGCTTTCTTT.

The chain employs TRBV10-3 and TRBJ2-7; 9 nucleotides line up with TRBD1. Losses at the gene ends were 6 bases for V and 4 bases for J; bases not matched to a gene: 10. This CDR3 has 15 residues. Germline V gene sequence: CDR1 ENHRY, CDR2 SYGVKD. In DNA, the CDR3 is TGTGCCATCAGAGAGGGGACAGGGATTTCTTACGAGCAGTACTTC. Amino acid sequence: CAIREGTGISYEQYF.

This clonotype has only a few counts. This chain links TRBV20-1 with TRBJ2-7; 9 bases map to TRBD1. After removal of 2 bases from V and 1 base from J, the junction contained 3 bases not matched to a gene. Germline lookup yields CDR1 DFQATT and CDR2 SNEGSKA (reference sequence). This CDR3 is 14 amino acids long. CDR3 protein: CSARKGQGSYEQYF. The CDR3 region has the DNA TGCAGTGCTAGAAAGGGACAGGGTTCCTACGAGCAGTACTTC.

This clonotype was observed a handful of times. This chain uses TRBV5-1 with TRBJ2-2, with 8 bases lining up with TRBD2. This CDR3 contains 15 residues. V shed 7 bases and J 1 base; nucleotides not matched to a gene: 6. Germline CDR1 is SGHRS and CDR2 is YFSETQ. The CDR3 region is CASWSGSGNTGELFF. CDR3 nucleotides: TGCGCCAGCTGGAGCGGGAGTGGGAACACCGGGGAGCTGTTTTTT. Using reference TRBV5-1 and TRBJ2-2 for the parts outside the CDR3, the full variable domain is KAGVTQTPRYLIKTRGQQVTLSCSPISGHRSVSWYQQTPGQGLQFLFEYFSETQRNKGNFPGRFSGRQFSNSRSEMNVSTLELGDSALYLCASWSGSGNTGELFFGEGSRLTVL.

V gene TRBV6-2 or TRBV6-3 combines with J gene TRBJ2-7; D is unresolved. Trimming took off 9 bases at V and 1 base at J, with 10 bases between the two ends. Germline V gene lookup returns CDR1 MNHEY and CDR2 SVGEGT. The CDR3 is 12 residues long. For the CDR3, the DNA is TGTGCCAGTAAGACGGAATCCTACGAGCAGTACTTC. It encodes CASKTESYEQYF.

This clonotype has a count of ten or more. The V and J genes are TRBV6-2 or TRBV6-3 and TRBJ2-2, with D tentatively TRBD2 (5 bases). CDR3 length: 13 amino acids. Trimming stripped 8 bases from V and 4 bases from J, with 11 bases between. Germline CDR1 MNHEY, CDR2 SVGEGT. For the CDR3, the DNA is TGTGCCAGCCTGCTGGGAGTCACCGGGGAGCTGTTTTTT. Its translation: CASLLGVTGELFF.

The chain links TRBV5-1 to TRBJ2-7, with 11 bases that match TRBD2. The CDR3 has 15 amino acids. With V trimmed by 3 bases and J by 4 bases, 6 bases remained unmatched. CDR1 SGHRS and CDR2 YFSETQ come from the germline V gene. The CDR3 region is CASSSVAGGIYEQYF. CDR3 DNA: TGCGCCAGCAGCTCCGTAGCGGGGGGGATATACGAGCAGTACTTC.

This chain connects TRBV5-6 to TRBJ2-2; perhaps TRBD2 as D (7 bases). CDR1 and CDR2 from the germline V gene are SGHDT and YYEEEE. The CDR3 sequence is 15 residues long. Trimming took 0 bases from V and 6 from J, leaving 12 bases between them. CDR3 sequence reads: CASSLVTGGPGELFF. The DNA for the CDR3 is TGTGCCAGCAGCTTGGTGACGGGGGGCCCCGGGGAGCTGTTTTTT. Complete variable domain (other parts from reference TRBV5-6 and TRBJ2-2): DAGVTQSPTHLIKTRGQQVTLRCSPKSGHDTVSWYQQALGQGPQFIFQYYEEEERQRGNFPDRFSGHQFPNYSSELNVNALLLGDSALYLCASSLVTGGPGELFFGEGSRLTVL.

This clonotype was counted between two and nine times. The J gene is TRBJ2-7, the V gene TRBV21-1; the listed D gene, TRBD1, was not tested against the DNA. TRBV21-1 is termed a pseudogene. The CDR3 sequence is 15 residues long. The CDR3: CASSRPGTGGEEQYF. The DNA of the CDR3 is TGTGCCAGCAGCAGGCCCGGGACAGGGGGTGAGGAGCAGTACTTC.

J is TRBJ2-1 and V is TRBV9, with 7 bases fitting TRBD2. V trimming: 6 bases; J trimming: 2 bases; junction bases outside the gene matches: 8. CDR3 length equals 15 residues. Germline CDR1 reads SGDLS; CDR2 reads YYNGEE. The CDR3 loop reads CASTLAEGTYNEQFF. The CDR3 nucleotides read TGTGCCAGCACCCTAGCGGAGGGCACCTACAATGAGCAGTTCTTC.

This clonotype was seen more than once but under ten times. CDR3 sequence reads: CASSSPRSSGRQDDTQYF. CDR3 in DNA: TGTGCCAGCAGCTCACCCCGGAGCTCGGGCAGGCAAGATGATACGCAGTATTTT. The chain combines TRBV11-2 with TRBJ2-3, with unresolved D. The CDR3 length is 18 residues. Between the trimmed V and J ends, which lost 4 bases and 6 bases, there was a span of 26 bases. CDR1 SGHAT and CDR2 FQNNGV come from the germline V gene.

This clonotype has more than one count but fewer than ten. The chain employs TRBV14 and TRBJ1-1; TRBD1 agrees at 8 bases. The ends lost 1 base at V and 0 bases at J; junction bases unmatched: 4. Germline assignment: CDR1 SGHDN and CDR2 FVKESK. The CDR3 extends over 16 amino acids. CDR3 amino acids: CASSQGGGQVNTEAFF. In DNA, the CDR3 is TGTGCCAGCAGCCAAGGAGGGGGACAGGTGAACACTGAAGCTTTCTTT.

This clonotype has just a few counts. The V call is TRBV6-5, the J call TRBJ2-3; TRBD2 is a possible D gene (5 bases). Germline CDR1 is MNHEY and CDR2 is SVGAGI. This CDR3 spans 11 amino acids. V was trimmed by 10 bases and J by 5 bases, leaving 10 bases between them. This chain's CDR3 is CATRELDTQYF. The CDR3 DNA reads TGTGCCACTCGGGAACTAGATACGCAGTATTTT.

This clonotype was detected ten times or more. The chain is built from TRBV5-1 and TRBJ1-1; TRBD1 agrees at 9 bases. With 2 bases clipped from V and 3 bases from J, the junction kept 11 bases outside the gene matches. From germline, CDR1 is SGHRS and CDR2 YFSETQ. The CDR3 is made up of 17 amino acids. The CDR3 nucleotides are TGCGCCAGCAGCTTATGGCCGGGACAGGGCTTTTACACTGAAGCTTTCTTT. This codes for CASSLWPGQGFYTEAFF.

This clonotype was recorded at least ten times. V is TRBV3-1 and J is TRBJ2-2, with a possible D match to TRBD2 (5 bases). V lost 1 base, J lost 9 bases, and 12 bases lay in between. CDR1 and CDR2 from the germline V gene are LGHDT and YNNKEL (reference sequence). The CDR3 extends over 14 amino acids. This CDR3 reads CASSQAGVSWELFF. The CDR3 DNA follows: TGTGCCAGCAGCCAAGCCGGGGTTAGCTGGGAGCTGTTTTTT.

The rearrangement uses TRBV12-1 and TRBJ2-1; the table's D call, TRBD1, has no DNA check behind it. TRBV12-1 is designated a pseudogene. The CDR3 is 13 residues long. The CDR3 region is CASSFPVCNEQFF. CDR3 coding DNA: TGTGCCAGCAGCTTCCCTGTTTGTAATGAGCAGTTCTTC.

In its sample, this clonotype was seen a few times. This rearrangement joins TRBV5-6 to TRBJ2-3; the D is unclear. Germline CDR1 reads SGHDT; CDR2 reads YYEEEE. V was shortened by 2 bases and J by 1 base, with 8 bases between the two germline ends. The CDR3 contains 14 residues. CDR3 amino acids: CASSFIARTDTQYF. CDR3 nucleotide sequence: TGTGCCAGCAGCTTCATAGCACGCACAGATACGCAGTATTTT.

The CDR3 sequence is CAITPDTSNYGYTF. Written as DNA, the CDR3 is TGTGCCATCACCCCGGACACTTCTAACTATGGCTACACCTTC. This rearrangement joins TRBV10-3 to TRBJ1-2, with TRBD1 as a possible D gene (5 bases). Germline V gene sequence: CDR1 ENHRY, CDR2 SYGVKD. The CDR3 length is 14 residues. Trimming took 7 bases from V and 0 from J, leaving 12 bases between them.

This chain uses TRBV11-2 with TRBJ1-3, with D unclear. The CDR3 extends over 16 amino acids. Trimming cost V 5 bases and J 0 bases, with 14 bases left between them. In germline, CDR1 is SGHAT, CDR2 FQNNGV. The CDR3: CASSPMESISGNTIYF. CDR3 DNA sequence: TGTGCCAGCAGCCCCATGGAGTCTATCTCTGGAAACACCATATATTTT.

This clonotype has more than one count but fewer than ten. The genes are TRBV12-3 or TRBV12-4 and TRBJ2-1; perhaps TRBD2 as D (5 bases). V was shortened by 6 bases and J by 6 bases, with 18 bases between the two germline ends. CDR3 size: 15 residues. In DNA, the CDR3 is TGTGCCAGCAGCCCTAGCCAAGGGTGGGTCAATGAGCAGTTCTTC. Its protein product is CASSPSQGWVNEQFF.

This chain connects TRBV3-1 to TRBJ1-1; D is unclear. The CDR3 has 16 residues. The ends were cut back, 1 base at V and 5 bases at J, with 17 bases in the middle. Germline lookup yields CDR1 LGHDT and CDR2 YNNKEL (reference sequence). The CDR3 region is CASSQARTVQRTEAFF. The DNA of the CDR3 is TGTGCCAGCAGCCAAGCTAGAACAGTCCAGAGGACTGAAGCTTTCTTT.

The chain joins TRBV21-1 to TRBJ2-2; the table's D call TRBD2 went unverified against the DNA. TRBV21-1 is tagged as a pseudogene. The CDR3 runs 18 residues. In DNA form, the CDR3 reads TGTGCCAGCAGCAAAGCGCTTTGCATGAGGACTCTTGGCGGGGAGCTGTTTTTT. Translated: CASSKALCMRTLGGELFF.

J is TRBJ1-2 and V is TRBV20-1, with D maybe TRBD1 (5 bases). Germline V CDR1 and CDR2: DFQATT, SNEGSKA (reference sequence). The CDR3 is made up of 13 amino acids. V gave up 1 base and J gave up 2 bases, with 8 bases separating them. In nucleotides, the CDR3 is TGCAGTGCTAGAGTGGCAGGGAACTATGGCTACACCTTC. Residues: CSARVAGNYGYTF.

V and J are TRBV20-1 and TRBJ2-5; D is ambiguous. Per germline, CDR1 DFQATT and CDR2 SNEGSKA (reference sequence). The ends were cut back, 8 bases at V and 1 base at J, with 11 bases in the middle. This CDR3 contains 12 residues. DNA for the CDR3: TGCAGTACTTTCGGGTCCCAAGAGACCCAGTACTTC. Residues: CSTFGSQETQYF.

The chain joins TRBV5-1 to TRBJ2-7; tentative D call: TRBD2 (5 bases). CDR1 SGHRS and CDR2 YFSETQ come from the germline V gene. The CDR3 has 13 amino acids. V lost 3 bases and J lost 3, with 10 bases in between. CDR3 region: CASSSAVNYEQYF. The CDR3 nucleotides read TGCGCCAGCAGCTCAGCGGTAAACTACGAGCAGTACTTC.